The rows below give T cell receptor beta chains drawn from one sample of a study of CD8 T cells in ankylosing spondylitis. TCRdb re-derived calls from the 5' RACE reads in MiXCR, one entry per CDR3 protein. The repertoire holds about 200,000 distinct CDR3 sequences, about 7% seen once, with about 14% in the top ten. The sample consisted of blood, either unsorted or a sorted T cell fraction (not recorded which). These receptors originate from a male donor with ankylosing spondylitis. Both conserved end residues are part of each CDR3. Each record gives: D gene, CDR3 length, clone size, J gene, V gene, CDR3 protein, CDR3 DNA. D genes are given only for firm matches. Rows may omit the clone size; those that give it use once, few, many or a size class.

d_gene: -; len: 13; abundance: -; j_gene: TRBJ1-6; v_gene: TRBV29-1; CDR3aa: CSVEERRGSPLHF; CDR3nt: TGCAGCGTTGAAGAACGACGTGGGTCACCCCTCCACTTT
d_gene: -; len: 15; abundance: -; j_gene: TRBJ1-5; v_gene: TRBV5-5; CDR3aa: CASSAVGQLNQPQHF; CDR3nt: TGTGCCAGCAGCGCCGTAGGGCAGCTCAATCAGCCCCAGCATTTT
d_gene: TRBD1; len: 17; abundance: many; j_gene: TRBJ2-7; v_gene: TRBV4-3; CDR3aa: CASSQIPLGGLGNEQYF; CDR3nt: TGCGCCAGCAGCCAAATCCCTCTAGGGGGCCTAGGAAACGAGCAGTACTTC
d_gene: -; len: 15; abundance: few; j_gene: TRBJ2-5; v_gene: TRBV28; CDR3aa: CASSLEGLPGETQYF; CDR3nt: TGTGCCAGCAGTTTAGAAGGCCTCCCGGGGGAGACCCAGTACTTC
d_gene: -; len: 12; abundance: -; j_gene: TRBJ2-3; v_gene: TRBV7-9; CDR3aa: CASSLGEGTQYF; CDR3nt: TGTGCCAGCAGCTTAGGAGAGGGGACGCAGTATTTT
d_gene: -; len: 18; abundance: many; j_gene: TRBJ2-6; v_gene: TRBV6-5; CDR3aa: CASSYGAALLSGANVLTF; CDR3nt: TGTGCCAGCAGTTACGGGGCAGCGCTCCTCTCTGGGGCCAACGTCCTGACTTTC
d_gene: -; len: 13; abundance: many; j_gene: TRBJ1-1; v_gene: TRBV24-1; CDR3aa: CATRGTANTEAFF; CDR3nt: TGTGCCACCAGAGGGACGGCGAACACTGAAGCTTTCTTT
d_gene: TRBD1; len: 16; abundance: medium-sized; j_gene: TRBJ2-7; v_gene: TRBV7-6; CDR3aa: CASSLGSGQGKYEQYF; CDR3nt: TGTGCCAGCAGCTTAGGGTCTGGACAGGGAAAGTACGAGCAGTACTTC
d_gene: -; len: 14; abundance: many; j_gene: TRBJ2-5; v_gene: TRBV7-9; CDR3aa: CASSLELEQETQYF; CDR3nt: TGTGCCAGCAGCTTAGAGCTCGAACAAGAGACCCAGTACTTC
d_gene: -; len: 18; abundance: -; j_gene: TRBJ2-1; v_gene: TRBV13; CDR3aa: CASGPGLASWGSYNEQFF; CDR3nt: TGTGCCAGCGGCCCGGGGCTAGCCAGCTGGGGCTCCTACAATGAGCAGTTCTTC
d_gene: -; len: 15; abundance: many; j_gene: TRBJ2-7; v_gene: TRBV7-9; CDR3aa: CASSLVGGVAYEQYF; CDR3nt: TGTGCCAGCAGCTTAGTGGGGGGTGTCGCCTACGAGCAGTACTTC
d_gene: TRBD2; len: 15; abundance: many; j_gene: TRBJ2-3; v_gene: TRBV7-6; CDR3aa: CASSLPSGSTDTQYF; CDR3nt: TGTGCCAGCAGCTTACCTAGCGGGAGCACAGATACGCAGTATTTT
d_gene: -; len: 17; abundance: few; j_gene: TRBJ2-1; v_gene: TRBV7-8; CDR3aa: CASSQNRQDLAYNEQFF; CDR3nt: TGTGCCAGCAGCCAAAACCGCCAGGACTTGGCCTACAATGAGCAGTTCTTC
d_gene: -; len: 14; abundance: few; j_gene: TRBJ1-2; v_gene: TRBV29-1; CDR3aa: CSVVTAGRSRGYTF; CDR3nt: TGCAGCGTTGTCACCGCGGGACGGTCAAGGGGCTACACCTTC
d_gene: -; len: 11; abundance: many; j_gene: TRBJ2-1; v_gene: TRBV29-1; CDR3aa: CSALNHNEQFF; CDR3nt: TGCAGCGCCTTGAACCACAATGAGCAGTTCTTC
d_gene: TRBD2; len: 16; abundance: many; j_gene: TRBJ2-7; v_gene: TRBV6-2/TRBV6-3; CDR3aa: CASSYRGLAGGNEQYF; CDR3nt: TGTGCCAGCAGTTACCGGGGACTAGCGGGAGGAAACGAGCAGTACTTC
d_gene: -; len: 14; abundance: many; j_gene: TRBJ2-1; v_gene: TRBV24-1; CDR3aa: CATGMGSSYNEQFF; CDR3nt: TGTGCCACGGGAATGGGTAGCTCCTACAATGAGCAGTTCTTC
d_gene: TRBD2; len: 18; abundance: -; j_gene: TRBJ2-7; v_gene: TRBV6-4; CDR3aa: CASSRPTSGIDMEGEQYF; CDR3nt: TGTGCCAGCAGTCGACCGACTAGCGGGATCGATATGGAGGGCGAGCAGTACTTC
d_gene: -; len: 12; abundance: many; j_gene: TRBJ2-7; v_gene: TRBV20-1; CDR3aa: CSASGIGYEQYF; CDR3nt: TGCAGTGCTAGCGGGATTGGCTACGAGCAGTACTTC
d_gene: TRBD2; len: 14; abundance: many; j_gene: TRBJ2-1; v_gene: TRBV7-2; CDR3aa: CASNAGGSYNEQFF; CDR3nt: TGTGCCAGCAACGCGGGGGGGTCCTACAATGAGCAGTTCTTC
d_gene: -; len: 15; abundance: many; j_gene: TRBJ1-2; v_gene: TRBV10-3; CDR3aa: CAISESSELYYGYTF; CDR3nt: TGTGCCATCAGTGAGTCGAGCGAGCTCTACTATGGCTACACCTTC
d_gene: TRBD1; len: 13; abundance: many; j_gene: TRBJ1-1; v_gene: TRBV7-9; CDR3aa: CASSHTGDTEAFF; CDR3nt: TGTGCCAGCAGTCACACAGGGGACACTGAAGCTTTCTTT
d_gene: TRBD1; len: 15; abundance: many; j_gene: TRBJ1-2; v_gene: TRBV29-1; CDR3aa: CSVAGRQGSNYGYTF; CDR3nt: TGCAGCGTGGCGGGGAGACAGGGTTCCAACTATGGCTACACCTTC
d_gene: TRBD2; len: 17; abundance: many; j_gene: TRBJ2-5; v_gene: TRBV7-8; CDR3aa: CASSLGLAGGQQETQYF; CDR3nt: TGTGCCAGCAGCTTAGGACTAGCGGGAGGACAGCAAGAGACCCAGTACTTC